A single sample is the source of the 8 T cell receptor beta chains below, sequenced in a study of radiotherapy plus CTLA-4 blockade in lung cancer. Repertoires were generated with immunoSEQ multiplex PCR, while TCRdb's copy carries only in-frame clones and drops some. The sample contains more than 40,000 clones, over 60% of which appear only once. Sequencing used peripheral blood, obtained from a patient treated with radiotherapy plus ipilimumab. The receptors shown here come from a human donor with non-small cell lung cancer who had a partial response to radiotherapy plus ipilimumab.

This clone appeared a single time. This chain joins TRBV5-4 and TRBJ2-1, with D possibly being TRBD2 (5 bases). The CDR3 is 13 residues long. V was pared by 0 bases and J by 10 bases, with 11 bases between. CDR1 is SGHNT, CDR2 YYREEE, per germline (reference sequence). CDR3 sequence (DNA): TGTGCCAGCAGCTTGGCGGGATTCACGGAGCAGTTCTTC. Protein product: CASSLAGFTEQFF. The full variable domain, its missing parts supplied by reference TRBV5-4 and TRBJ2-1, is ETGVTQSPTHLIKTRGQQVTLRCSSQSGHNTVSWYQQALGQGPQFIFQYYREEENGRGNFPPRFSGLQFPNYSSELNVNALELDDSALYLCASSLAGFTEQFFGPGTRLTVL.

The rearrangement uses TRBV6-7 and TRBJ1-4; D is ambiguous. TRBV6-7 is labeled an ORF, and its function is uncertain. The length of the CDR3 is 15 residues. V lost 0 bases and J lost 0, with 5 bases in between. The chain's CDR3 is CASSYSNATNEKLFF. Written as DNA, the CDR3 is TGTGCCAGCAGTTACTCTAATGCAACTAATGAAAAACTGTTTTTT.

The sample holds a few counts of this clone. The chain recombines TRBV13 with TRBJ2-1; 12 bases map to TRBD2. The CDR3 spans 15 residues. Germline V CDR1 and CDR2: PRHDT, FYEKMQ (reference sequence). V dropped 5 bases and J dropped 6; count of bases not matched to a gene: 5. CDR3 nucleotide sequence: TGTGCCAGCAGCCCAGGACTAGCGGGAAGCAATGAGCAGTTCTTC. Protein sequence: CASSPGLAGSNEQFF.

In this sample, this clone turned up a few times. An end of the junction differs from the germline gene, which may be a read error. CDR3: CASSLERGNTIYF. The CDR3 region has the DNA TGTGCTAGCAGCTTAGAACGGGGAAACACCATATATTTT. V gene TRBV7-7 combines with J gene TRBJ1-3; D gene ambiguous. CDR3 length: 13 residues. Germline V gene sequence: CDR1 SSHAT, CDR2 FNYEAQ (reference sequence).

The rearrangement uses TRBV19 and TRBJ1-2; tentative D call: TRBD1 (6 bases). Looked up from germline, CDR1 is LNHDA and CDR2 is SQIVND (reference sequence). V gave up 4 bases and J gave up 5 bases, with 23 bases separating them. The length of the CDR3 is 17 residues. In DNA, the CDR3 is TGTGCCAGTAGTACACGGCCGGGACAAGACTGGAGTTATGGCTACACCTTC. This encodes CASSTRPGQDWSYGYTF.

The CDR3 bases are TGCGCCAGCAGCCTCCCCGGGGGCTCTGGAAACACCATATATTTT. Residues: CASSLPGGSGNTIYF. This rearrangement joins TRBV5-1 to TRBJ1-3; a possible D gene is TRBD1 (5 bases). The CDR3 is 15 amino acids. V was cut by 4 bases and J by 0 bases, with 11 bases left in between. The germline V gene has CDR1 SGHRS and CDR2 YFSETQ.

The chain links TRBV5-1 to TRBJ1-1, with D maybe TRBD1 (5 bases). The CDR3 totals 14 residues. V lost 0 bases and J lost 5, with 11 bases in between. The germline V gene encodes CDR1 SGHRS and CDR2 YFSETQ. The CDR3, as DNA: TGCGCCAGCAGCTTGGCAGGGCCGGATACTGAAGCTTTCTTT. The encoded protein is CASSLAGPDTEAFF.

The chain is built from TRBV10-3 and TRBJ2-7; TRBD2 aligns across 13 bases. The CDR3 is 14 amino acids. V gave up 6 bases and J gave up 6 bases; unmatched junction bases: 5. CDR1 and CDR2 (germline): ENHRY, SYGVKD. The CDR3 sequence is CAISTSGGAGEQYF. CDR3 nucleotides: TGTGCCATCAGCACTAGCGGGGGGGCTGGCGAGCAGTACTTC.